The 26 T cell receptor beta chains in this list originate from one sample, sequenced in a study of blood T cells in healthy people across ages. It was with a sample-barcoded 5' primer and a J-beta primer mix that a second PCR of roughly 7 to 12 cycles was run. MiXCR was run by TCRdb on the 5' RACE reads, yielding one entry per CDR3 protein. The sample includes about 400,000 distinct CDR3 sequences, approximately 51% of them seen just once. Sequenced material: blood. The origin of the receptors is a man between 60 and 75 years old in good health.

V gene TRBV27 combines with J gene TRBJ2-7; D unclear. With 4 bases removed from V and 3 bases from J, the gap between germline ends came to 4 bases. The CDR3 extends over 11 amino acids. The germline V gene encodes CDR1 MNHEY and CDR2 SMNVEV (reference sequence). This CDR3 is CASSSHYEQYF. As DNA, the CDR3 is TGTGCCAGCAGTTCCCACTACGAGCAGTACTTC.

This clonotype was counted many times. This sequence joins TRBV29-1 and TRBJ2-3; no clear D gene. From germline, CDR1 is SQVTM and CDR2 ANQGSEA. V was clipped by 4 bases and J by 3 bases, with 5 bases between them. This CDR3 has 11 residues. The CDR3 bases are TGCAGCGTTGTAATAACAGATACGCAGTATTTT. Translated: CSVVITDTQYF.

The CDR3 here is CSAYPTGLAKNIQYF. CDR3 DNA sequence: TGCAGTGCTTACCCCACGGGTTTAGCCAAAAACATTCAGTACTTC. The chain couples TRBV20-1 to TRBJ2-4; D is unclear. From germline, CDR1 is DFQATT and CDR2 SNEGSKA (reference sequence). CDR3 length equals 15 residues. V dropped 5 bases and J dropped 0 bases, with 14 bases sitting between them.

Comments on this clonotype: At one boundary the junction diverges from the germline segment, which might be a read error. The chain employs TRBV30 and TRBJ2-3, with D possibly matching TRBD2 (5 bases). The CDR3 is 12 amino acids. Germline CDR1 reads GTSNPN; CDR2 reads SVGIG (reference sequence). CDR3 sequence (DNA): TGTGCCGGGAGTGTAGCAGCCCGGGCGCAGTATTTT. Translating it yields CAGSVAARAQYF.

V usage is TRBV12-3 or TRBV12-4 and J usage is TRBJ1-2; the match to TRBD1 covers 9 bases. This CDR3 region has 19 residues. The V and J ends lost 3 bases and 3 bases, in that order; junction bases with no gene match: 17. CDR3 protein: CASSLEGTGPHIGDYGYTF. DNA of the CDR3: TGTGCCAGCAGTTTGGAGGGGACAGGGCCTCATATTGGTGACTATGGCTACACCTTC.

V and J are TRBV3-1 and TRBJ2-7; 8 nucleotides match TRBD1. The CDR3 spans 14 residues. Germline trimming cut 1 base from V and 6 bases from J; bases unmatched to any gene: 5. Germline V CDR1 and CDR2: LGHDT, YNNKEL (reference sequence). The CDR3 reads CASSQGTGMVEQYF. In DNA, the CDR3 is TGTGCCAGCAGCCAAGGGACAGGGATGGTCGAGCAGTACTTC.

V gene TRBV5-1 combines with J gene TRBJ2-1; 11 bases are shared with TRBD2. This CDR3 is 15 amino acids long. V was clipped by 6 bases and J by 8 bases; unmatched bases: 10. CDR1 SGHRS and CDR2 YFSETQ come from the germline V gene. CDR3 amino acids: CASTRVAGGKDEQFF. CDR3 bases: TGCGCCAGCACCAGGGTAGCGGGGGGGAAGGATGAGCAGTTCTTC.

The chain recombines TRBV7-3 with TRBJ1-2; D remains unclear. The germline CDR1 and CDR2 sequences are SGHTA and FQGTGA. Between the trimmed V and J ends, which lost 0 bases and 2 bases, there was a span of 7 bases. The CDR3 totals 14 residues. The DNA of the CDR3 is TGTGCCAGCAGCTTAACTCTACAGAACTATGGCTACACCTTC. Its translation: CASSLTLQNYGYTF.

The chain is built from TRBV24-1 and TRBJ2-4, with D perhaps matching TRBD1 or TRBD2 (5 bases each). The germline gives CDR1 KGHDR, CDR2 SFDVKD. The V end was cut by 3 bases, the J end by 13 bases, with 21 bases between. The CDR3 has 15 residues. CDR3: CATSDPGTGGGKQYF. The CDR3 DNA reads as TGTGCCACCAGTGATCCCGGGACGGGCGGAGGCAAGCAGTACTTC.

The chain couples TRBV7-3 to TRBJ2-5; 8 bases agree with TRBD2. With 4 bases clipped from V and 1 base from J, the junction kept 8 bases outside the gene matches. The germline V gene has CDR1 SGHTA and CDR2 FQGTGA. The CDR3 loop spans 16 amino acids. CDR3 DNA sequence: TGTGCCAGCAGCTCCAATAGCGGGGAGGCCCAAGAGACCCAGTACTTC. Encoded protein: CASSSNSGEAQETQYF.

The chain has TRBV7-2 and TRBJ2-2; either TRBD1 or TRBD2 may fit D (5 bases each). The V gene's germline CDR1 is SGHTA and CDR2 FQGNSA. V shed 1 base and J shed 4 bases, with 10 bases lying between them. This CDR3 is 15 amino acids long. For the CDR3, the DNA is TGTGCCAGCAGCTTAGTCGAAGGGACCACCGGGGAGCTGTTTTTT. Translated: CASSLVEGTTGELFF.

This clonotype was counted ten times or more. The chain is built from TRBV7-9 and TRBJ1-2; TRBD1 matches at 8 bases. V lost 2 bases, J lost 5 bases, and 7 bases stayed unmatched. The CDR3 is 15 amino acids. Germline values: CDR1 SEHNR, CDR2 FQNEAQ (reference sequence). The CDR3 sequence: CASSLKDRGNYGYTF. In nucleotides, the CDR3 is TGTGCCAGCAGCTTAAAAGACAGGGGAAATTATGGCTACACCTTC.

This clonotype has a handful of counts. J is TRBJ1-6 and V is TRBV7-9; D remains ambiguous. V lost 7 bases and J lost 5, with 9 bases in between. This CDR3 is built from 13 residues. Germline V gene data show CDR1 as SEHNR and CDR2 as FQNEAQ (reference sequence). The CDR3 reads CASNMGNNSPLHF. In DNA, the CDR3 is TGTGCCAGCAACATGGGAAATAATTCACCCCTCCACTTT.

The rearrangement links TRBV20-1 to TRBJ1-4; possible D gene TRBD1, 6 bases. CDR1 is DFQATT and CDR2 is SNEGSKA in the germline V gene (reference sequence). The CDR3 sequence is 13 residues long. Trimming left V 3 bases short and J 6 bases short, with 11 bases between. In DNA, the CDR3 is TGCAGTGCTAGTCGGCGGACAGATGAAAAACTGTTTTTT. It codes for CSASRRTDEKLFF.

V usage is TRBV27 and J usage is TRBJ1-2; 9 bases align to TRBD1. CDR3 length: 16 amino acids. Germline V gene data show CDR1 as MNHEY and CDR2 as SMNVEV (reference sequence). V dropped 6 bases and J dropped 10; count of bases not matched to a gene: 18. The CDR3: CASRTTYDGTGHDYTF. The CDR3 DNA reads TGTGCCAGCAGAACTACTTACGATGGGACAGGGCATGACTACACCTTC.

Only one count was recorded for this clonotype. This CDR3 reads CASRSPGLAGYNEQFF. CDR3 nucleotide sequence: TGTGCCAGCAGGTCTCCGGGACTAGCGGGGTACAATGAGCAGTTCTTC. The chain links TRBV7-2 to TRBJ2-1; TRBD2 agrees at 13 bases. The CDR3 is 16 residues long. Unmatched junction bases numbered 6, after V lost 6 bases and J lost 4 bases. Germline V gives CDR1 SGHTA, CDR2 FQGNSA.

The rearrangement joins TRBV7-6 to TRBJ1-4, with D possibly matching TRBD1 (5 bases). V was pared by 3 bases and J by 7 bases, with 12 bases between. In germline, CDR1 is SGHVS, CDR2 FNYEAQ. The CDR3 extends over 14 amino acids. CDR3 sequence (DNA): TGTGCCAGCAGCTTCGGGGCAGGGAGTGAAAAACTGTTTTTT. The encoded protein is CASSFGAGSEKLFF. The complete variable domain, with remaining parts taken from reference TRBV7-6 and TRBJ1-4, reads GAGVSQSPRYKVTKRGQDVALRCDPISGHVSLYWYRQALGQGPEFLTYFNYEAQQDKSGLPNDRFSAERPEGSISTLTIQRTEQRDSAMYRCASSFGAGSEKLFFGSGTQLSVL.

This clonotype was counted only a few times. The rearrangement uses TRBV2 and TRBJ1-5; no firm D call. This CDR3 has 15 residues. Deletions cut 7 bases from V and 4 bases from J, with 17 bases between. Per germline, CDR1 SNHLY and CDR2 FYNNEI. CDR3 sequence (DNA): TGTGCCAGCACCCCAGGTCAGGCGAAGAATCAGCCCCAGCATTTT. Protein sequence: CASTPGQAKNQPQHF.

This chain joins TRBV7-6 and TRBJ1-1, with D possibly being TRBD1 (5 bases). Germline CDR1 and CDR2: SGHVS and FNYEAQ. Trimming pared 2 bases from V and 4 bases from J, leaving 14 bases between. This CDR3 spans 15 amino acids. The CDR3 spells CASSLSVPGCTEAFF. The CDR3 bases are TGTGCCAGCAGCTTATCTGTTCCAGGGTGCACTGAAGCTTTCTTT. The full variable domain, in which reference TRBV7-6 and TRBJ1-1 provide the parts outside the CDR3, is GAGVSQSPRYKVTKRGQDVALRCDPISGHVSLYWYRQALGQGPEFLTYFNYEAQQDKSGLPNDRFSAERPEGSISTLTIQRTEQRDSAMYRCASSLSVPGCTEAFFGQGTRLTVV.

This rearrangement joins TRBV6-2 or TRBV6-3 to TRBJ2-2; D remains unclear. Trimming stripped 8 bases from V and 1 base from J, with 14 bases between. The germline CDR1 and CDR2 sequences are MNHEY and SVGEGT. The CDR3 length is 15 residues. The CDR3 bases are TGTGCCAGCCAGCCCCGGGCAGGGAACACCGGGGAGCTGTTTTTT. Translating gives CASQPRAGNTGELFF.

This clonotype appeared once. This chain's CDR3 is CAISEGTGSEAFF. The CDR3 nucleotides are TGTGCCATCAGTGAAGGGACAGGCAGTGAAGCTTTCTTT. The rearrangement joins TRBV10-3 to TRBJ1-1, with 8 positions matching TRBD1. The CDR3 has 13 amino acids. Germline CDR1 ENHRY, CDR2 SYGVKD. Trimming removed 3 bases from V and 7 bases from J; junction bases left unmatched: 4.

This clonotype was counted at least ten times. The chain carries TRBV20-1 and TRBJ1-4; 7 nucleotides agree with TRBD1. Trimming took 6 bases from V and 6 from J; bases not matched to a gene: 10. There are 14 residues in the CDR3. Germline V gene data show CDR1 as DFQATT and CDR2 as SNEGSKA (reference sequence). CDR3 DNA: TGCAGTGCCAAACCGACAGGGCGGGATGAAAAACTGTTTTTT. It specifies CSAKPTGRDEKLFF.

The chain uses TRBV11-2 and TRBJ1-2; possible D gene TRBD1, 6 bases. This CDR3 is 14 amino acids long. The germline CDR1 and CDR2 sequences are SGHAT and FQNNGV. V was cut by 4 bases and J by 5 bases, with 14 bases left in between. CDR3 loop: CASSSIRGNYGYTF. In DNA, the CDR3 is TGTGCCAGCAGCTCAATAAGGGGGAATTATGGCTACACCTTC. Looking up the rest from reference TRBV11-2 and TRBJ1-2 gives the full variable domain: EAGVAQSPRYKIIEKRQSVAFWCNPISGHATLYWYQQILGQGPKLLIQFQNNGVVDDSQLPKDRFSAERLKGVDSTLKIQPAKLEDSAVYLCASSSIRGNYGYTFGSGTRLTVV.

This chain connects TRBV2 to TRBJ1-2, with D unclear. Germline V gives CDR1 SNHLY, CDR2 FYNNEI. This CDR3 is 12 amino acids long. V gave up 11 bases and J gave up 6 bases, with 16 bases separating them. The CDR3 here is CAGSRAANGYTF. The CDR3 DNA reads as TGTGCCGGCTCCCGGGCAGCCAATGGCTACACCTTC.

CDR3 sequence (DNA): TGTGCCGGCAAGACCTTAGCGGGGTTGGAGACCCAGTACTTC. Its translation: CAGKTLAGLETQYF. The chain carries TRBV5-6 and TRBJ2-5; 8 bases line up with TRBD2. V dropped 10 bases and J dropped 5; count of bases not matched to a gene: 13. This CDR3 spans 14 amino acids. The germline gives CDR1 SGHDT, CDR2 YYEEEE.

This clonotype was counted between two and nine times. The J gene is TRBJ2-5, the V gene TRBV20-1; D gene uncertain. V was clipped by 2 bases and J by 4 bases, with 14 bases between them. Germline assignment: CDR1 DFQATT and CDR2 SNEGSKA (reference sequence). The CDR3 is 14 residues long. The CDR3 protein is CSARPLIGLETQYF. The DNA for the CDR3 is TGCAGTGCTAGACCTCTCATAGGCCTAGAGACCCAGTACTTC.